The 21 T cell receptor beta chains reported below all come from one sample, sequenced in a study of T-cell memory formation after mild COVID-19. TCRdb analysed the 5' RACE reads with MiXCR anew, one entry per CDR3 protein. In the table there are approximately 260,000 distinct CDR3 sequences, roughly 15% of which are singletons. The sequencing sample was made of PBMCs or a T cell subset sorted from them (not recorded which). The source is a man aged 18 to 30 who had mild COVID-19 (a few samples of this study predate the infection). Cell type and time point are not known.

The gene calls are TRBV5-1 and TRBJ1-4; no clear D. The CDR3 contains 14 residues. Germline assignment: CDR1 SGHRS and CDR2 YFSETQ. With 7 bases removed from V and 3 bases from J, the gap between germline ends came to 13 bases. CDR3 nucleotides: TGCGCCAGCCGTTCTCCCGGAGCTAATGAAAAACTGTTTTTT. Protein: CASRSPGANEKLFF.

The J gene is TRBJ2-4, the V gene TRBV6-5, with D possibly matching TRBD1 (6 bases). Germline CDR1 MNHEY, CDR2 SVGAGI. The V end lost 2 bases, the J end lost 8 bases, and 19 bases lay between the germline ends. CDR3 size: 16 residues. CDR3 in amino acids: CASSYRVQGWGYIQYF. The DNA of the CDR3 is TGTGCCAGCAGTTACCGGGTACAGGGATGGGGTTACATTCAGTACTTC.

This CDR3 is CAISESWGSMVSTDTQYF. CDR3 DNA sequence: TGTGCCATCAGTGAGTCGTGGGGGAGCATGGTGAGCACAGATACGCAGTATTTT. The chain joins TRBV10-3 to TRBJ2-3; D possibly uses TRBD1 or TRBD2 (5 bases each). V dropped 0 bases and J dropped 0 bases, with 16 bases sitting between them. Germline CDR1 is ENHRY and CDR2 is SYGVKD. The CDR3 is made up of 18 amino acids.

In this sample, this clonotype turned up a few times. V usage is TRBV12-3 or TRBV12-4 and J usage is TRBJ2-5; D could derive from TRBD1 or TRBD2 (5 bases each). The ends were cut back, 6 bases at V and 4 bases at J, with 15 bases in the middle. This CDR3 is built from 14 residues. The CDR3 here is CASRLSGTAETQYF. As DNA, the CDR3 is TGTGCCAGCAGGCTGTCCGGGACCGCAGAGACCCAGTACTTC.

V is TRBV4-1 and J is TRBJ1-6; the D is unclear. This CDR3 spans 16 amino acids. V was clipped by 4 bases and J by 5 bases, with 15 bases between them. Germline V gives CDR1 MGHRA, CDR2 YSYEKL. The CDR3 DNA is TGCGCCAGCAGCCCTACTGGAGGGTTCGATAATTCACCCCTCCACTTT. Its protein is CASSPTGGFDNSPLHF.

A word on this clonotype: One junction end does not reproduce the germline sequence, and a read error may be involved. The CDR3 sequence: CASNLERYSSGANVLTF. In DNA form, the CDR3 reads TGCGCCAGCAACTTGGAGCGCTATAGCTCTGGGGCCAACGTACTGACTTTC. The V call is TRBV5-1, the J call TRBJ2-6, with D possibly TRBD1 on 5 matching bases. In germline, CDR1 is SGHRS, CDR2 YFSETQ. The CDR3 consists of 17 residues.

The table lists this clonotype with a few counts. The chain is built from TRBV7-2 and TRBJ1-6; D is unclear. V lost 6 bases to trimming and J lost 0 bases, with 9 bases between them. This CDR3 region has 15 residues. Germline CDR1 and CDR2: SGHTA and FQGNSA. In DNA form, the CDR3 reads TGTGCCAGCAGGCCAGGTAGCTCCTATAATTCACCCCTCCACTTT. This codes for CASRPGSSYNSPLHF.

This CDR3 reads CASSYRVAGSNFGTQYF. Written as DNA, the CDR3 is TGTGCCAGCAGTTATCGGGTGGCGGGGTCAAACTTCGGGACCCAGTACTTC. This chain joins TRBV6-2 or TRBV6-3 and TRBJ2-5; TRBD2 is a possible D gene (6 bases). There are 17 residues in the CDR3. The V end lost 3 bases, the J end lost 7 bases, and 24 bases lay between the germline ends. Germline V gives CDR1 MNHEY, CDR2 SVGEGT.

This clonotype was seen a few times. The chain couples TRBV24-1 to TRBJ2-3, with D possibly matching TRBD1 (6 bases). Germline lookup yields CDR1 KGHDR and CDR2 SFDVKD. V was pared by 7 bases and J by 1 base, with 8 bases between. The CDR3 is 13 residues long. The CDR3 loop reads CATRQGGTDTQYF. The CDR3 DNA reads TGTGCCACCAGACAGGGAGGCACAGATACGCAGTATTTT.

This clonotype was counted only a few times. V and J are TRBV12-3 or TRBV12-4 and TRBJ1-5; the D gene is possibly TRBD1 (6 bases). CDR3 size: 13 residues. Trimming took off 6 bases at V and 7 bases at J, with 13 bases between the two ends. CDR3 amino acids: CASSPGAGQPQHF. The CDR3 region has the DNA TGTGCCAGCAGCCCGGGGGCAGGGCAGCCCCAGCATTTT.

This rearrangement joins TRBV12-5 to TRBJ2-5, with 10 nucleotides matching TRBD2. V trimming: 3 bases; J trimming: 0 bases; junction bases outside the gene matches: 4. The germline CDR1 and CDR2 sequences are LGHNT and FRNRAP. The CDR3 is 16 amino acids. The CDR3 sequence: CASGFELAGYQETQYF. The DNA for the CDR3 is TGTGCTAGTGGTTTTGAACTAGCGGGGTACCAAGAGACCCAGTACTTC.

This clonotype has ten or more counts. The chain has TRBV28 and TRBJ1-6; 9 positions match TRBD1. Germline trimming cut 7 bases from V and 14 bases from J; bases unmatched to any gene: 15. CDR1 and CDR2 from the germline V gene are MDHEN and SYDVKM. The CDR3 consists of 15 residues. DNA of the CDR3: TGTGCCAGCACCATTAACCCGGGACAGGGCCGCACCCTCCACTTT. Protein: CASTINPGQGRTLHF.

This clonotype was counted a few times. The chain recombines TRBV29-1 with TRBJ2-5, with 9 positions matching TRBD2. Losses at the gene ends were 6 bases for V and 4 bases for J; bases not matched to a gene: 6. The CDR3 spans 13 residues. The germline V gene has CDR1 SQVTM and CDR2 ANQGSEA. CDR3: CSVTAGGGETQYF. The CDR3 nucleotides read TGCAGCGTCACAGCGGGGGGAGGAGAGACCCAGTACTTC.

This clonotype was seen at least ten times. The CDR3 here is CASSYTYDTIQETQYF. The CDR3 nucleotides read TGTGCCAGCAGTTACACGTACGACACCATCCAAGAGACCCAGTACTTC. This chain joins TRBV6-2 or TRBV6-3 and TRBJ2-5; D is ambiguous. Deletions cut 2 bases from V and 1 base from J, with 14 bases between. Germline CDR1 MNHEY, CDR2 SVGEGT. The CDR3 extends over 16 amino acids.

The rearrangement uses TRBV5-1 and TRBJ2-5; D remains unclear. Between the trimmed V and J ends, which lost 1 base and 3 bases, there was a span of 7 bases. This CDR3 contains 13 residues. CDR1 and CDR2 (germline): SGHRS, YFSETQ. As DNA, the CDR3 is TGCGCCAGCAGCTTGTGGCAGAAAGAGACCCAGTACTTC. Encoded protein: CASSLWQKETQYF.

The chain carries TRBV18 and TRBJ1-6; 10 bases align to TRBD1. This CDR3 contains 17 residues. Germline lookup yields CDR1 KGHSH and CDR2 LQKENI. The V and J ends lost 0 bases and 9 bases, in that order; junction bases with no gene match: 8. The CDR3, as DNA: TGTGCCAGCTCACCACCCACCGGGACAGGGGTTAGTTCACCCCTCCACTTT. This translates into CASSPPTGTGVSSPLHF.

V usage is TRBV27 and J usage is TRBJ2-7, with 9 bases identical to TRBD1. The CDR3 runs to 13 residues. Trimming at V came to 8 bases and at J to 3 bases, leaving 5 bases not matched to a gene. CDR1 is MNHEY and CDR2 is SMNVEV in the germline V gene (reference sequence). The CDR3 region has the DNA TGTGCCAGCGGCAGGACAGGGGTCTACGAGCAGTACGTC. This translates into CASGRTGVYEQYV.

CDR3 coding DNA: TGTGCCAGCAGCCAAGATATAACGGGGGGTTTAGAGACCCAGTACTTC. It yields the protein CASSQDITGGLETQYF. The V gene is TRBV4-2, the J gene TRBJ2-5; 7 bases map to TRBD2. V lost 0 bases and J lost 4; bases outside the gene matches: 8. Looked up from germline, CDR1 is LGHNA and CDR2 is YNFKEQ. The CDR3 loop spans 16 amino acids.

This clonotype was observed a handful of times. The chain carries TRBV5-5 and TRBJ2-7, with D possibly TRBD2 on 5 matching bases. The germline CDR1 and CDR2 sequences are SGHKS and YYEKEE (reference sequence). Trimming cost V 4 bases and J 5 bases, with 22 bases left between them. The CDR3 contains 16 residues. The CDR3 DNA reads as TGTGCCAGCAGCCCCTGGCCGGGCTCGGGGATGGACGAGCAGTACGTC. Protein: CASSPWPGSGMDEQYV.

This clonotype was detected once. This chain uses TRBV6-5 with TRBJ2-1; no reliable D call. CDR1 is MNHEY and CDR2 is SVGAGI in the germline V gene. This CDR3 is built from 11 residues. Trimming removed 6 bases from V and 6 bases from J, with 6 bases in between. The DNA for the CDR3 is TGTGCCAGCAGCCATAGCAATGAGCAGTTCTTC. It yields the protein CASSHSNEQFF.

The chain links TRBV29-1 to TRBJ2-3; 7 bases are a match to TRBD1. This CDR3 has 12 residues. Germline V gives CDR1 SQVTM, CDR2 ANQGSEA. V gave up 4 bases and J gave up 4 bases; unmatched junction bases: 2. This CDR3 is CSVVRGPDTQYF. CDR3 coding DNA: TGCAGCGTTGTTAGGGGGCCAGATACGCAGTATTTT.